This T cell receptor beta chain was found in a study of OX40 agonist ivuxolimab in advanced cancers. Study-level points and caveats: Dose levels from 0.1 to 3.0 mg/kg saw CD4+ and CD8+ blood T cells expand clonally by week 6. Part of the nonresponder group also had normalized T-cell clonal expansion that was low.

The V segment lost 5 bases and the J segment 6 bases; nucleotides outside the gene matches: 4. This CDR3 comprises 13 residues. Germline V gene lookup returns CDR1 SGHNT and CDR2 YYREEE (reference sequence). Sequenced by immunoSEQ multiplex PCR; TCRdb stores in-frame clones only, minus some. The repertoire holds 7,500 to 9,000 clones, roughly two thirds seen once, with roughly 29% in the top ten. In the case of this clone: Its antigen is not known.

The chain recombines TRBV5-4 with TRBJ2-7, with 11 positions matching TRBD1. This TCR was recovered from an adult with an advanced solid tumor such as melanoma, head and neck, liver or kidney cancer. The specimen comprised CD4+ or CD8+ T cells sorted from blood, sampled in a trial of the OX40 agonist ivuxolimab. CDR3 nucleotides: TGTGCCAGCAGGCCCGGGACAGGGGGCGAGCAGTACTTC. It encodes CASRPGTGGEQYF.